The entry below describes one T cell receptor beta chain. The data stem from a study of blood T cell repertoires in COVID-19. About the research overall: The United States, Italy and Spain provided the acute and convalescent COVID-19 samples. Sample material is recorded as cDNA or gDNA derived from T cells, B-cell-depleted T cells, or PBMCs.

Study processing details: Estimates of nucleated cell counts were drawn from the amplification of reference gene primers. The table came from immunoSEQ multiplex PCR; TCRdb's copy has only in-frame clones and leaves some out. D and trimming were read from the DNA, whereas the V and J calls and clone size are those reported in that table. Altogether approximately 250,000 clones are present, more than 65% being singletons, with the ten largest covering over 2%. The CDR3 is made up of 11 amino acids. CDR1 and CDR2 from the germline V gene are SGHRS and YFSETQ. Deletions cut 2 bases from V and 8 bases from J, with 5 bases between.

The sequence was obtained from a man aged 35-49 years who had recovered from COVID-19. The sequencing sample was made of peripheral blood. This chain uses TRBV5-1 with TRBJ2-1; D unclear. The CDR3 sequence: CASSLVDEQFF. CDR3 DNA sequence: TGCGCCAGCAGCTTAGTAGATGAGCAGTTCTTC. The full variable domain, rest sourced from reference TRBV5-1 and TRBJ2-1, is KAGVTQTPRYLIKTRGQQVTLSCSPISGHRSVSWYQQTPGQGLQFLFEYFSETQRNKGNFPGRFSGRQFSNSRSEMNVSTLELGDSALYLCASSLVDEQFFGPGTRLTVL.